What follows describes a single TCR beta chain. The data are from a study of T-cell memory formation after mild COVID-19. Study as a whole: Clusters were largely donor specific.

The germline CDR1 and CDR2 sequences are LNHDA and SQIVND (reference sequence). The CDR3 loop spans 12 amino acids. With 2 bases removed from V and 4 bases from J, the gap between germline ends came to 3 bases. 5'RACE primed at constant segments yielded TCR alpha and TCR beta cDNA libraries bearing sample barcodes and UMIs. A single record per CDR3 protein comes from TCRdb applying MiXCR to the 5' RACE reads. The sample lists some 88,000 distinct CDR3 sequences; around a quarter were seen once. The source of this sequence is a young man who had mild COVID-19 (a few samples of this study predate the infection). Cell type and time point are not known. The V gene is TRBV19, the J gene TRBJ1-3, with D unclear. The sequenced material came from PBMCs or a T cell subset sorted from them (not recorded which). In DNA form, the CDR3 reads TGTGCCAGTAGTATATCGGGAAACACCATATATTTT. Its translation is CASSISGNTIYF.